This record covers a single T cell receptor beta chain. The data derive from a study of tumor-infiltrating lymphocytes in primary liver carcinoma. The wider study: Maximum tumor diameters ranged from roughly 4 to 11 cm, stage T1-T3 N0M0.

Both blood RNA, taken from unsorted whole blood, and germline DNA were extracted. Those patients suffered from chronic HBV infection and were treatment-naive. Starting from 450 to 500 ng of total RNA, TCR beta cDNA was produced with a primer in the constant region. Three-round nested multiplex PCR performed with slightly modified ARM-PCR produced the TCR beta libraries. TRBV1-TRBV30 forward and Cbeta reverse primers drove the first two roughly 10-cycle rounds. MiXCR, applied by TCRdb to the multiplex PCR reads, yields one record per CDR3 protein. The sample contains 320,000 or so distinct CDR3 sequences, more than 55% of which appear only once. Trimming shortened V by 5 bases and J by 3 bases, and 8 bases separated the two germline ends. Germline V gene sequence: CDR1 MDHEN, CDR2 SYDVKM. The CDR3 totals 14 residues.

The genes are TRBV28 and TRBJ2-6; D ambiguous. The clonotype comes from a man between 40 and 49 years old with primary liver carcinoma and hepatitis B virus infection. The sequenced sample consisted of peripheral blood. The CDR3 DNA is TGTGCCAGCAGTCGCCTCTATGGGGCCAACGTCCTGACTTTC. Protein product: CASSRLYGANVLTF.